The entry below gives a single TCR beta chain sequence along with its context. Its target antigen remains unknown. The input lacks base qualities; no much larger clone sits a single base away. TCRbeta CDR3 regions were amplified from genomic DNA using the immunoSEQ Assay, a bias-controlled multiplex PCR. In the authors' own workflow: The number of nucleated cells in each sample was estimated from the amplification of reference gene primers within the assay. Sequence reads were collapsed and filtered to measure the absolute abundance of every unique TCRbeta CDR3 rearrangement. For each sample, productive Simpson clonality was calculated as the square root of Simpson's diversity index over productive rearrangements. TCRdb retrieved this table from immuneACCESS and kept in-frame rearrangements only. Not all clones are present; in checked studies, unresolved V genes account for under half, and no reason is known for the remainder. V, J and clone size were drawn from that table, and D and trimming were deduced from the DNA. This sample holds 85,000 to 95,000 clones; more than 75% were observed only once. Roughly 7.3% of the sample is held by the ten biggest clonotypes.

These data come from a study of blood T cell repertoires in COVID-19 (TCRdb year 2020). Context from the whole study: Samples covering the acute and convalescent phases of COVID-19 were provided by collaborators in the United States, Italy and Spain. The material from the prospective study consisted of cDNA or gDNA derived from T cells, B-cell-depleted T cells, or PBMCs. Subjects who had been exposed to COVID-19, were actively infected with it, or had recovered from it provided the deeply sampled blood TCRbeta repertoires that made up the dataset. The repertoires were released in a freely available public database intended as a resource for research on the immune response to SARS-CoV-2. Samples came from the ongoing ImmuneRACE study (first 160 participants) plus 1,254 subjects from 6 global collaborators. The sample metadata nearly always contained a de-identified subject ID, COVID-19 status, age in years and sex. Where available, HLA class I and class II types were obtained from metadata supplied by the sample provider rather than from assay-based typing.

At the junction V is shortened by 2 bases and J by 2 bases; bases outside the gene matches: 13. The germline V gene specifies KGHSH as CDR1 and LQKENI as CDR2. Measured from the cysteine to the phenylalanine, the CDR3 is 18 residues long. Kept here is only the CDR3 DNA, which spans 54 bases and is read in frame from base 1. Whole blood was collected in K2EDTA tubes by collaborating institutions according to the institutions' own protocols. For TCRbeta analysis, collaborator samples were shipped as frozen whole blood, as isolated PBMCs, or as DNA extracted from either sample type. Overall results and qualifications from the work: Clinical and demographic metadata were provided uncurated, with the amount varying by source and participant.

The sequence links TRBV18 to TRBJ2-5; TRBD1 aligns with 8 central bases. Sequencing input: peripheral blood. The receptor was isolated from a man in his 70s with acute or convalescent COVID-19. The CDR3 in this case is CASSPLSGGFSIQETQYF. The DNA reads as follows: TGTGCCAGCTCACCATTGTCAGGGGGCTTCAGCATACAAGAGACCCAGTACTTC.